The 7 T cell receptor beta chains below all came from one sample that was sequenced in a study of cytomegalovirus exposure and HLA in healthy donors. Primers for the PCR totalled 60 Vbeta and 13 Jbeta. Sequencing was performed with immunoSEQ multiplex PCR; in TCRdb, only in-frame clones are kept and a portion is missing. The table includes about 280,000 clones, about 90% detected once. Source material: PBMCs. Every receptor here comes from a woman under 30 in good health and CMV-seronegative.

The chain links TRBV19 to TRBJ1-1; the D gene is possibly TRBD1 (5 bases). The CDR3 has 12 amino acids. Trimming took 6 bases from V and 1 from J, leaving 6 bases between them. The V gene's germline CDR1 is LNHDA and CDR2 SQIVND (reference sequence). The CDR3 sequence is CASSQGNTEAFF. CDR3 DNA sequence: TGTGCCAGTAGCCAGGGGAACACTGAAGCTTTCTTT.

This chain joins TRBV6-4 and TRBJ1-2, with D possibly being TRBD1 (6 bases). V shed 9 bases and J shed 4 bases, with 12 bases lying between them. This CDR3 has 12 residues. Per the germline V gene, CDR1 is MRHNA and CDR2 is SNTAGT. The CDR3 loop is CASGTKGYGYTF. CDR3 DNA: TGTGCCAGTGGGACAAAAGGCTATGGCTACACCTTC.

The V call is TRBV7-3, the J call TRBJ1-2, with D maybe TRBD1 (5 bases). The CDR3 loop spans 13 amino acids. V was pared by 3 bases and J by 6 bases, with 11 bases between. Germline CDR1 and CDR2: SGHTA and FQGTGA. This CDR3 is CASSFGGGDGYTF. The DNA of the CDR3 is TGTGCCAGCAGCTTTGGAGGAGGGGATGGCTACACCTTC.

CDR3 nucleotide sequence: TGTGCCAGCAGTGTTGGCAGGAAGAACACTGAAGCTTTCTTT. Its translation: CASSVGRKNTEAFF. This chain connects TRBV2 to TRBJ1-1; no reliable D call. This CDR3 is built from 14 residues. CDR1 and CDR2 (germline): SNHLY, FYNNEI. The ends were cut back, 4 bases at V and 1 base at J, with 10 bases in the middle.

CDR3 sequence (DNA): TGTGCCAGTAGTGACCTCTGGACAGGGCTTAATGAAAAACTGTTTTTT. It encodes CASSDLWTGLNEKLFF. The genes are TRBV19 and TRBJ1-4; 8 nucleotides align to TRBD1. This CDR3 is built from 16 residues. In germline, CDR1 is LNHDA, CDR2 SQIVND (reference sequence). J gave up 4 bases and V 5 bases, and 9 bases lay outside the gene matches.

The CDR3 region is CASITGGSIYEQYF. The CDR3 DNA is TGTGCCAGCATTACAGGGGGCTCCATCTACGAGCAGTACTTC. The chain employs TRBV6-1 and TRBJ2-5; 9 bases map to TRBD1. The assigned J gene may be wrong: the sequence end matches TRBJ2-7 better. This CDR3 has 14 amino acids. The germline gives CDR1 MNHNS, CDR2 SASEGT.

This CDR3 is CASSGGTASSYNSPLHF. The CDR3 region has the DNA TGTGCCAGCAGTGGAGGGACAGCTAGCTCCTATAATTCACCCCTCCACTTT. V and J are TRBV6-1 and TRBJ1-6, with TRBD1 identical over 7 bases. CDR3 length: 17 amino acids. Germline V gene sequence: CDR1 MNHNS, CDR2 SASEGT. The J segment lost 0 bases and the V segment lost 4 bases, leaving 6 bases of the junction unmatched.